This entry lists 10 T cell receptor beta chains sequenced from one sample in a study of shared clonotypes between healthy human individuals. Generated by immunoSEQ multiplex PCR, the TCRdb table keeps only in-frame clones and is missing some. Here the sample spans about 470,000 clones, around 79% being singletons. Sequencing was performed on PBMCs. These receptors all come from a woman between 35 and 50 years old in good health. Some clones in this sample may be carry-over from other donors' samples.

This chain uses TRBV7-8 with TRBJ2-5; tentatively, D is TRBD2 (5 bases). CDR1 is SGHVS, CDR2 FQNEAQ, per germline. The CDR3 length is 14 residues. Between the trimmed V and J ends, which lost 1 base and 4 bases, there was a span of 10 bases. CDR3 amino acids: CASSLGGSLETQYF. The DNA for the CDR3 is TGTGCCAGCAGCTTAGGAGGGTCATTAGAGACCCAGTACTTC.

This sequence joins TRBV5-1 and TRBJ2-3; TRBD2 matches at 12 bases. Unmatched junction bases numbered 13, after V lost 4 bases and J lost 1 base. Germline CDR1 is SGHRS and CDR2 is YFSETQ. CDR3 size: 19 residues. The CDR3, as DNA: TGCGCCAGCAGCCTAGGGACTAGCGGGTCCCCGGGGGGCACAGATACGCAGTATTTT. Translating it yields CASSLGTSGSPGGTDTQYF. Using reference TRBV5-1 and TRBJ2-3 for the parts outside the CDR3, the full variable domain is KAGVTQTPRYLIKTRGQQVTLSCSPISGHRSVSWYQQTPGQGLQFLFEYFSETQRNKGNFPGRFSGRQFSNSRSEMNVSTLELGDSALYLCASSLGTSGSPGGTDTQYFGPGTRLTVL.

The genes are TRBV7-3 and TRBJ2-2; 9 bases match TRBD1. CDR1 and CDR2 (germline): SGHTA, FQGTGA. This CDR3 region has 16 residues. V lost 5 bases, J lost 0 bases, and 4 bases stayed unmatched. Here the CDR3 DNA reads TGTGCCAGCAGCCTACAGGGGGCGACGAACACCGGGGAGCTGTTTTTT. Its protein is CASSLQGATNTGELFF.

The rearrangement links TRBV6-5 to TRBJ2-1; TRBD2 aligns across 11 bases. This CDR3 is built from 13 residues. The germline gives CDR1 MNHEY, CDR2 SVGAGI. V lost 6 bases, J lost 9 bases, and 4 bases stayed unmatched. In DNA, the CDR3 is TGTGCCAGCAGCTCAACTAGCGGGAGTGAGCAGTTCTTC. Residues: CASSSTSGSEQFF.

This chain uses TRBV19 with TRBJ1-4; 9 positions agree with TRBD1. Per the germline V gene, CDR1 is LNHDA and CDR2 is SQIVND (reference sequence). J lost 4 bases, V lost 6 bases, and 0 bases had no gene match. The CDR3 covers 13 residues. This chain's CDR3 is CASRDRGNEKLFF. The CDR3 DNA sequence: TGTGCCAGTAGGGACAGGGGTAATGAAAAACTGTTTTTT.

This clone was detected once. This chain connects TRBV5-1 to TRBJ2-7, with 9 bases that match TRBD2. The CDR3 runs 14 residues. Per the germline V gene, CDR1 is SGHRS and CDR2 is YFSETQ. The junction had 7 bases not matched to a gene; V was cut back by 4 bases and J by 5 bases. CDR3 region: CASSLPGLANEQYF. CDR3 in DNA: TGCGCCAGCAGCCTCCCGGGACTAGCAAACGAGCAGTACTTC.

The chain couples TRBV27 to TRBJ2-4, with D possibly TRBD1 on 6 matching bases. CDR3 length: 18 residues. Per germline, CDR1 MNHEY and CDR2 SMNVEV (reference sequence). Deletions cut 3 bases from V and 0 bases from J, with 18 bases between. As DNA, the CDR3 is TGTGCCAGCAGTTTGGGGGCAAGGGCAGGACTAGCCAAAAACATTCAGTACTTC. Protein: CASSLGARAGLAKNIQYF.

The gene calls are TRBV9 and TRBJ1-3; D might be TRBD1 (6 bases). The V gene lost 3 bases and the J gene lost 3 bases, with 10 bases spanning the gap. The germline V gene has CDR1 SGDLS and CDR2 YYNGEE. The CDR3 consists of 14 residues. The CDR3 DNA reads as TGTGCCAGCAGCGACACCAGGGGTGGAAACACCATATATTTT. It yields the protein CASSDTRGGNTIYF.

The V and J genes are TRBV7-9 and TRBJ2-1; D may be TRBD1 or TRBD2 (5 bases each). Germline values: CDR1 SEHNR, CDR2 FQNEAQ (reference sequence). This CDR3 region has 12 residues. V lost 5 bases and J lost 9, with 11 bases in between. For the CDR3, the DNA is TGTGCCAGCAGCCTGCCGGGGCTTGAGCAGTTCTTC. Translated: CASSLPGLEQFF.

This clone was recorded a few times. The J gene is TRBJ1-1, the V gene TRBV4-3; maybe TRBD1 (5 bases). Germline V CDR1 and CDR2: LGHNA, YSLEER. The CDR3 runs to 16 residues. The V and J ends lost 4 bases and 4 bases respectively, with 19 bases between them. The DNA of the CDR3 is TGCGCCAGCAGCCCACGCCCGAGGGGCCTGGGCACTGAAGCTTTCTTT. Its protein product is CASSPRPRGLGTEAFF.